The following is a T cell receptor (beta chain) sequence with its context. This clone was seen only a few times. No antigen is known for it. No base-level quality is on record; no much larger clone is a single base apart. Sequences MNHEY (CDR1) and SVGAGI (CDR2) are obtained from the germline V gene. The CDR3 spans 14 residues, from the cysteine through the phenylalanine. The kept DNA is CDR3 alone, 42 bases in frame from the first base. V is reduced by 5 bases and J by 2 bases, leaving a spacing of 12 bases between them. This entry belongs to a study of beta chain features in type 1 diabetes (dated by TCRdb to 2017 to 2018). For the study in its entirety: No differences in mean age, gender distribution, total cell number or subset yield were found between patients and healthy donors. A total of about 99,000,000 sorted cells were examined across all samples, and RNA yield correlated strongly with the number of cells per subset. The study compared TCRB repertoires of sorted circulating CD4+ T cell subsets between recently diagnosed type 1 diabetes patients and matched healthy donors. Regulatory and stem cell-like memory subsets were obtained from only 8 patients and roughly eight healthy donors, while naive and central memory subsets were obtained from all 28 donors. Study-level results and caveats: PCR might favor shorter templates, but patient and control samples were amplified and corrected together, so any skew would affect both groups equally. A moderate but significant shortening of TCRB CDR3 length was observed in type 1 diabetes patients in all four CD4+ subsets. Because cDNA was sequenced instead of genomic DNA, activated cells with high expression could be over-represented, although the groups did not differ in activation or CD3 levels. Because small numbers of individuals were included in the HLA sub-analyses, any influence of HLA type on TCRB rearrangement was left unresolved. Naive, central memory and regulatory TCRB repertoires appeared to be more alike among patients than among healthy donors. Fewer insertions and more nucleotide deletions at VDJ recombination sites were observed in patients with type 1 diabetes, implying thymic rearrangement abnormalities.

All of the isolated RNA was reverse transcribed with the High Capacity cDNA Reverse Transcription Kit, so expressed TCRB transcripts were sequenced. Deep immunoSEQ sequencing was performed on naive, central memory and regulatory T cell samples, with an average of around 3.5 million total reads per sample. After sorted cells were lysed in RLT buffer, RNA was extracted with DNase-treated RNeasy Micro or Mini kits, with the choice depending on cell number. To prevent cross-contamination, each cell subset was processed individually, whereas patient and healthy donor samples were processed jointly. The immunoSEQ multiplex PCR was used to amplify TCRB sequences from cDNA, generating 87-bp fragments that spanned the CDR3 region. Amplicons were sequenced on the Illumina HiSeq platform. On the authors' methods: Synthetic template baselines were used to correct PCR bias computationally, reads within Hamming distance 2 were collapsed together, and singletons that could not be merged were discarded. By aligning reads against IMGT, V, D and J genes, CDR3 length, and insertions or deletions at six rearrangement sites were assigned. Within each subset, clonotype counts were normalized to the number of sorted cells before true diversity and Gini coefficients were calculated with the tcR R package. The overlap coefficient, calculated on TCRB nucleotide sequences, was used to quantify repertoire sharing. Out-of-frame TCRB sequences from naive cells were analyzed to stand in for the pre-selection repertoire. TCRdb took over this immuneACCESS table, retaining in-frame rearrangements with V and J assigned. Such tables are incomplete; in checked studies, under half of the missing clones stem from an unresolved V gene, and the remainder is unexplained. The D gene and trimming were derived from the DNA, and the V and J assignments and clone size from that table. A total of about 650,000 clones appear in this sample, over 10% of them only once. The ten largest clones capture around 0.12% of the sample.

A single peripheral blood draw of around 100 mL on average was collected from each donor into heparinised tubes. A BD FACSAria II and a panel including CD45RO, CCR7, CD25, CD127, CD95 and CD27 were used to sort naive, central memory, regulatory and stem cell-like memory CD4+ T cells. Every sorted population had a purity above 95%. Right away, PBMCs were isolated by Lymphoprep density gradient centrifugation and were stained directly, with no culture step. So that batch effects would be minimized, each experiment stained and sorted samples in pairs, pairing one healthy donor with one patient. The sequenced sample consisted of naive CD4+ T cells from blood. Reading the label with the study, this specimen's cell subset or site is: true naive CD4+ T cells. The rearrangement combines TRBV6-5 with TRBJ2-5; the D gene remains uncertain. This clonotype originated in a man aged 25-45 years with type 1 diabetes. The DNA sequence reads TGTGCCAGCAGTGCCCCCGGGTCACAAGAGACCCAGTACTTC. It codes for CASSAPGSQETQYF.